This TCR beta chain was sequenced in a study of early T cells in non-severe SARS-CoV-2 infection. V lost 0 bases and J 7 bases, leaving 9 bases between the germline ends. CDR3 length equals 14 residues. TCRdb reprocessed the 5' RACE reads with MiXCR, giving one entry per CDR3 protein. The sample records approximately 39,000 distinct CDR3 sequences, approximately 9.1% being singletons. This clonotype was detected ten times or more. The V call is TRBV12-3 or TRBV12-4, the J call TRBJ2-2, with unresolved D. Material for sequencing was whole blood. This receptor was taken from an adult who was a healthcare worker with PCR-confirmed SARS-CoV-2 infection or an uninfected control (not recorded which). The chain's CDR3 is CASSLARWSGELFF. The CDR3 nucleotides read TGTGCCAGCAGTTTAGCTAGATGGAGCGGGGAGCTGTTTTTT.